This T cell receptor beta chain is drawn from a study of T cell clones after liver transplantation. Method: immunoSEQ multiplex PCR; TCRdb's copy keeps in-frame clones and lacks some. The sample has 55,000 or so clones; 70% to 75% are singletons. Per germline, CDR1 MDHEN and CDR2 SYDVKM. V trimming: 5 bases; J trimming: 6 bases; junction bases outside the gene matches: 5. The CDR3 is made up of 13 amino acids. Source: CD4+ T cells from blood, taken before liver transplant. The V and J genes are TRBV28 and TRBJ1-2; 8 bases fit TRBD1. The clonotype comes from a human donor who received a liver transplant. Here the CDR3 DNA reads TGTGCCAGCAGTGGGGCAGGGGGCGATGGCTACACCTTC. It yields the protein CASSGAGGDGYTF.